The 23 T cell receptor beta chains listed next were all sequenced from one sample in a study of blood T cell repertoires in COVID-19 (TCRdb year 2020). Receptor libraries were prepared by the immunoSEQ multiplex PCR assay. Held by TCRdb, this immuneACCESS table contains in-frame sequences only and omits some clones. Under half of the omission traces to an unresolved V gene where checked; the cause of the rest is unknown. A total of almost 250,000 clones appear in this sample, roughly 89% of them only once. In total, the top ten clones hold approximately 4.1% of the sample. The sample comprised PBMCs or T cells enriched from blood (not recorded which). The receptors derive from a woman aged 25 to 39 who had recovered from COVID-19.

J is TRBJ1-2 and V is TRBV29-1; possibly TRBD1 for D (6 bases). CDR3 size: 13 residues. V lost 2 bases and J 6 bases, leaving 13 bases between the germline ends. Per germline, CDR1 SQVTM and CDR2 ANQGSEA. This chain's CDR3 is CSVEPGQQHGYTF. The CDR3 DNA reads TGCAGCGTTGAACCCGGACAGCAACATGGCTACACCTTC.

This clone was seen only once. The rearrangement links TRBV28 to TRBJ1-5; the D gene is possibly TRBD1 (5 bases). This CDR3 contains 14 residues. V shed 2 bases and J shed 7 bases, with 12 bases lying between them. The germline CDR1 and CDR2 sequences are MDHEN and SYDVKM. The DNA of the CDR3 is TGTGCCAGCAGTTTACAGGGTCCGGAACAGCCCCAGCATTTT. Its translation: CASSLQGPEQPQHF. Full variable domain (remainder filled in from reference TRBV28 and TRBJ1-5): DVKVTQSSRYLVKRTGEKVFLECVQDMDHENMFWYRQDPGLGLRLIYFSYDVKMKEKGDIPEGYSVSREKKERFSLILESASTNQTSMYLCASSLQGPEQPQHFGDGTRLSIL.

The chain employs TRBV18 and TRBJ1-2; D remains ambiguous. The CDR3 has 16 amino acids. Trimming cost V 2 bases and J 3 bases, with 16 bases left between them. Germline V gene sequence: CDR1 KGHSH, CDR2 LQKENI. The CDR3 sequence is CASSPTESSRYYGYTF. For the CDR3, the DNA is TGTGCCAGCTCACCAACTGAATCTTCGAGGTACTATGGCTACACCTTC.

The chain uses TRBV11-2 and TRBJ2-7, with D tentatively TRBD1 (5 bases). V lost 0 bases, J lost 2 bases, and 14 bases lay in between. The germline V gene has CDR1 SGHAT and CDR2 FQNNGV. The CDR3 is 16 residues long. The CDR3 sequence is CASSLDPGYRTYEQYF. The CDR3 DNA is TGTGCCAGCAGCTTAGACCCAGGGTACAGAACCTACGAGCAGTACTTC.

This chain links TRBV6-6 with TRBJ1-3; possible D gene TRBD1, 5 bases. Germline V gene lookup returns CDR1 MNHNY and CDR2 SVGAGI (reference sequence). The CDR3 is 14 residues long. The V end was cut by 7 bases, the J end by 0 bases, with 10 bases between. The CDR3 protein is CASILGGSGNTIYF. The CDR3 nucleotides are TGTGCCAGCATCCTGGGGGGCTCTGGAAACACCATATATTTT.

The sample holds one count of this clone. The V and J genes are TRBV7-2 and TRBJ1-2; D not resolved. Germline V CDR1 and CDR2: SGHTA, FQGNSA. V was clipped by 5 bases and J by 6 bases, with 16 bases between them. The CDR3 consists of 14 residues. DNA for the CDR3: TGTGCCAGCAGCCCCCCGGGATCGCCCCATGGCTACACCTTC. Translated, it gives CASSPPGSPHGYTF. Looking up the rest from reference TRBV7-2 and TRBJ1-2 gives the full variable domain: GAGVSQSPSNKVTEKGKDVELRCDPISGHTALYWYRQSLGQGLEFLIYFQGNSAPDKSGLPSDRFSAERTGGSVSTLTIQRTQQEDSAVYLCASSPPGSPHGYTFGSGTRLTVV.

The genes are TRBV15 and TRBJ1-2; TRBD1 might be the D (5 bases). Trimming pared 0 bases from V and 3 bases from J, leaving 11 bases between. This CDR3 region has 15 residues. The V gene's germline CDR1 is LNHNV and CDR2 YYDKDF (reference sequence). The CDR3 nucleotides read TGTGCCACCAGCAGAGAGCAGGGTGGATACTATGGCTACACCTTC. Its translation: CATSREQGGYYGYTF.

The chain joins TRBV3-1 (or the pseudogene TRBV3-2) to TRBJ2-3; the D is unclear. Germline CDR1 reads LGHDT; CDR2 reads YNNKEL (reference sequence). Trimming took off 1 base at V and 2 bases at J, with 10 bases between the two ends. CDR3 size: 15 residues. The CDR3 nucleotides read TGTGCCAGCAGCCAAGGCGGATCTAACACAGATACGCAGTATTTT. The encoded protein is CASSQGGSNTDTQYF.

The rearrangement uses TRBV4-1 and TRBJ1-1; no reliable D call. The length of the CDR3 is 17 residues. V lost 5 bases, J lost 6 bases, and 25 bases lay in between. In germline, CDR1 is MGHRA, CDR2 YSYEKL. Here the CDR3 DNA reads TGCGCCAGCAGCGTACAAGGCGTGGTGCGGTACGCTCCTGAAGCTTTCTTT. Protein sequence: CASSVQGVVRYAPEAFF.

This sequence joins TRBV4-1 and TRBJ2-7, with 8 bases aligning to TRBD2. The CDR3 is 17 amino acids. V gave up 0 bases and J gave up 0 bases; unmatched junction bases: 7. Germline values: CDR1 MGHRA, CDR2 YSYEKL. The chain's CDR3 is CASSQEGPGGPSYEQYF. The CDR3 region has the DNA TGCGCCAGCAGCCAAGAAGGGCCGGGAGGGCCCTCCTACGAGCAGTACTTC.

This clone was picked up one time. V is TRBV15 and J is TRBJ2-3, with no clear D. The CDR3 is 16 residues long. Trimming cost V 0 bases and J 3 bases, with 13 bases left between them. Germline V lookup: CDR1 LNHNV, CDR2 YYDKDF (reference sequence). CDR3 nucleotides: TGTGCCACCAGCAGAGAGGTGAACACCCCAACAGATACGCAGTATTTT. Protein sequence: CATSREVNTPTDTQYF. The full variable domain, completed using reference TRBV15 and TRBJ2-3, is DAMVIQNPRYQVTQFGKPVTLSCSQTLNHNVMYWYQQKSSQAPKLLFHYYDKDFNNEADTPDNFQSRRPNTSFCFLDIRSPGLGDTAMYLCATSREVNTPTDTQYFGPGTRLTVL.

The chain recombines TRBV4-1 with TRBJ1-1; possible D gene TRBD1, 6 bases. This CDR3 contains 18 residues. V dropped 1 base and J dropped 1 base, with 19 bases sitting between them. Germline V gene sequence: CDR1 MGHRA, CDR2 YSYEKL. CDR3 amino acids: CASSQGRGAGLTNTEAFF. CDR3 bases: TGCGCCAGCAGCCAAGGGCGGGGGGCAGGGCTAACGAACACTGAAGCTTTCTTT.

The chain recombines TRBV6-5 with TRBJ2-7; possible D gene TRBD1, 6 bases. The CDR3 spans 15 residues. V lost 0 bases and J lost 2, with 11 bases in between. CDR1 is MNHEY, CDR2 SVGAGI, per germline. CDR3 sequence reads: CASSYSTGRTYEQYF. The CDR3 nucleotides read TGTGCCAGCAGTTACTCGACAGGCCGAACCTACGAGCAGTACTTC.

This chain connects TRBV28 to TRBJ1-5; D call uncertain. The CDR3 spans 16 residues. V lost 6 bases and J 2 bases, leaving 17 bases between the germline ends. The germline V gene has CDR1 MDHEN and CDR2 SYDVKM. The CDR3 region has the DNA TGTGCCAGCAGCCCTAGCGACGAGGGCCGCAATCAGCCCCAGCATTTT. Encoded protein: CASSPSDEGRNQPQHF.

This clone has just one count. The chain links TRBV7-2 to TRBJ1-1, with 8 bases identical to TRBD1. CDR3 length: 15 residues. The V and J ends lost 1 base and 2 bases, in that order; junction bases with no gene match: 3. Germline V lookup: CDR1 SGHTA, CDR2 FQGNSA. CDR3 residues: CASSLEQGGNTEAFF. The CDR3, as DNA: TGTGCCAGCAGCTTAGAACAGGGGGGAAACACTGAAGCTTTCTTT.

V and J are TRBV4-1 and TRBJ1-1; D remains unclear. Germline lookup yields CDR1 MGHRA and CDR2 YSYEKL. This CDR3 region has 16 residues. The V end was cut by 2 bases, the J end by 5 bases, with 18 bases between. The CDR3 coding sequence is TGCGCCAGCAGCCAATTCGGGAGGCCTCTGACGACTGAAGCTTTCTTT. This sequence encodes CASSQFGRPLTTEAFF.

V and J are TRBV5-6 and TRBJ1-2; no clear D gene. V lost 2 bases and J 8 bases, leaving 7 bases between the germline ends. The V gene's germline CDR1 is SGHDT and CDR2 YYEEEE. This CDR3 comprises 11 residues. This chain's CDR3 is CASSFRLGYTF. CDR3 coding DNA: TGTGCCAGCAGCTTCCGGTTAGGCTACACCTTC. The full variable domain, in which reference TRBV5-6 and TRBJ1-2 provide the parts outside the CDR3, is DAGVTQSPTHLIKTRGQQVTLRCSPKSGHDTVSWYQQALGQGPQFIFQYYEEEERQRGNFPDRFSGHQFPNYSSELNVNALLLGDSALYLCASSFRLGYTFGSGTRLTVV.

The V gene is TRBV19, the J gene TRBJ1-5; D is ambiguous. Germline CDR1 reads LNHDA; CDR2 reads SQIVND (reference sequence). The CDR3 consists of 13 residues. The V end lost 2 bases, the J end lost 9 bases, and 11 bases lay between the germline ends. This CDR3 is CASSIPRFGPQHF. The CDR3 DNA is TGTGCCAGTAGTATACCTCGGTTTGGGCCCCAGCATTTT. The full variable domain, in which reference TRBV19 and TRBJ1-5 provide the parts outside the CDR3, is DGGITQSPKYLFRKEGQNVTLSCEQNLNHDAMYWYRQDPGQGLRLIYYSQIVNDFQKGDIAEGYSVSREKKESFPLTVTSAQKNPTAFYLCASSIPRFGPQHFGDGTRLSIL.

The chain employs TRBV10-1 and TRBJ2-1; 12 bases align to TRBD2. V shed 3 bases, J shed 3 bases, and the junction held 12 bases outside the gene matches. This CDR3 is built from 19 residues. Looked up from germline, CDR1 is WNHNN and CDR2 is SYGVQD (reference sequence). CDR3 sequence reads: CASSEQELAGGHLYNEQFF. The CDR3 DNA is TGCGCCAGCAGTGAACAGGAGCTAGCGGGAGGGCACCTCTACAATGAGCAGTTCTTC.

V usage is TRBV9 and J usage is TRBJ1-1; D not certain. CDR1 is SGDLS and CDR2 is YYNGEE in the germline V gene. This CDR3 has 14 amino acids. Trimming left V 0 bases short and J 1 base short, with 7 bases between. This chain's CDR3 is CASSVVGRNTEAFF. The CDR3 DNA is TGTGCCAGCAGCGTAGTGGGCCGGAACACTGAAGCTTTCTTT.

This clone came up once. The chain employs TRBV28 and TRBJ1-2; 9 nucleotides align to TRBD1. This CDR3 is built from 14 residues. The germline gives CDR1 MDHEN, CDR2 SYDVKM. J was trimmed by 4 bases and V by 5 bases; bases with no gene match: 5. This CDR3 is CASSVGQGSYGYTF. DNA of the CDR3: TGTGCCAGCAGTGTCGGACAGGGGTCCTATGGCTACACCTTC.

V and J are TRBV5-4 and TRBJ1-6, with TRBD1 as a possible D gene (6 bases). V lost 4 bases and J lost 5, with 10 bases in between. This CDR3 has 14 residues. The germline gives CDR1 SGHNT, CDR2 YYREEE (reference sequence). The CDR3 is CASSTDRDNSPLHF. The DNA for the CDR3 is TGTGCCAGCAGCACGGACAGAGATAATTCACCCCTCCACTTT.

The chain employs TRBV19 and TRBJ2-1; D is perhaps TRBD2 (5 bases). Germline values: CDR1 LNHDA, CDR2 SQIVND (reference sequence). CDR3 length: 17 residues. V lost 6 bases and J 4 bases, leaving 22 bases between the germline ends. This CDR3 is CASSRTGISPSYNEQFF. CDR3 DNA: TGTGCCAGTAGCAGGACCGGGATTTCCCCCTCATACAATGAGCAGTTCTTC.